These T cell receptor beta chains were read from a single sample in a study of blood T cell repertoires in COVID-19. Repertoires were generated with immunoSEQ multiplex PCR, while TCRdb's copy carries only in-frame clones and drops some. The sample contains 250,000 or so clones, about 91% of which appear only once. What was sequenced was PBMCs or T cells enriched from blood (not recorded which). These receptors were obtained from a man between 35 and 55 years old who had been exposed to COVID-19. Both conserved end residues are part of each CDR3. The D gene is left open where the match is weak. Size values are once, few and many counts, or a class for expanded clones, and some rows have none.

NA	TRBJ2-7	TRBD2	TRBV27	CASSLSGGEQYF	TGTGCCAGCAGTTTGTCGGGAGGGGAGCAGTACTTC
NA	TRBJ2-1	NA	TRBV13	CASSSGSSYNEQFF	TGTGCCAGCAGCTCGGGTAGTAGCTACAATGAGCAGTTCTTC
NA	TRBJ1-1	NA	TRBV18	CASSSLPGDYTEAFF	TGTGCCAGCTCCTCCTTACCCGGAGATTACACTGAAGCTTTCTTT
NA	TRBJ1-4	NA	TRBV2	CASRPRELGNEKLFF	TGTGCCAGCAGGCCCCGAGAACTCGGGAATGAAAAACTGTTTTTT
NA	TRBJ2-7	TRBD1	TRBV7-2	CASSSGQVYYEQYF	TGTGCCAGCAGCTCGGGACAGGTATACTACGAGCAGTACTTC
NA	TRBJ1-1	TRBD1	TRBV7-9	CASSRDRRTTEAFF	TGTGCCAGCAGCCGGGACAGACGAACGACTGAAGCTTTCTTT
NA	TRBJ2-1	TRBD1	TRBV5-1	CASSPGQDNEQFF	TGCGCCAGCAGCCCGGGACAGGACAATGAGCAGTTCTTC
NA	TRBJ2-7	TRBD2	TRBV10-3	CAISDPSGLAGYEQYF	TGTGCCATCAGTGACCCATCGGGACTAGCGGGCTACGAGCAGTACTTC
NA	TRBJ1-2	TRBD1	TRBV4-2	CASSQSTGGYGYTF	TGTGCCAGCAGCCAATCGACAGGGGGCTATGGCTACACCTTC
NA	TRBJ1-3	TRBD1	TRBV30	CAVQVAGGSGNTIYF	TGTGCTGTCCAAGTCGCAGGGGGCTCTGGAAACACCATATATTTT
NA	TRBJ1-2	NA	TRBV5-4	CASRREGENYGYTF	TGTGCCAGCAGACGTGAGGGGGAGAACTATGGCTACACCTTC
NA	TRBJ1-6	NA	TRBV21-1	CASSKLPSPRRGRAGSSPLHF	TGTGCCAGCAGCAAATTGCCTAGCCCCCGGCGGGGCAGGGCAGGTTCGTCACCCCTCCACTTT
NA	TRBJ2-2	NA	TRBV21-1	CASSKQWGLAGADTGELFF	TGTGCCAGCAGCAAACAATGGGGACTAGCGGGAGCGGACACCGGGGAGCTGTTTTTT
NA	TRBJ2-1	NA	TRBV11-2	CASSPTSNEQFF	TGTGCCAGCAGCCCAACTTCGAATGAGCAGTTCTTC
NA	TRBJ2-7	NA	TRBV15	CATSARDYEQYF	TGTGCCACCAGCGCCCGGGACTACGAGCAGTACTTC
NA	TRBJ2-5	TRBD2	TRBV19	CASSFSRGTSGTTQYF	TGTGCCAGTAGTTTTTCCCGCGGGACTAGCGGGACTACCCAGTACTTC
NA	TRBJ1-1	NA	TRBV12-3/TRBV12-4	CASSLIIPEAFF	TGTGCCAGCAGTTTAATAATCCCTGAAGCTTTCTTT
NA	TRBJ1-3	NA	TRBV27	CASSLSGGNTIYF	TGTGCCAGCAGTTTATCCGGGGGAAACACCATATATTTT
NA	TRBJ2-7	NA	TRBV19	CASSTVGGGQQYF	TGTGCCAGTAGCACAGTTGGGGGGGGCCAGCAGTACTTC
NA	TRBJ2-2	TRBD1	TRBV3-1/TRBV3-2	CASSQHRGSTGELFF	TGTGCCAGCAGCCAACACAGGGGGAGCACCGGGGAGCTGTTTTTT
NA	TRBJ2-6	NA	TRBV6-5	CASGQKNSGANVLTF	TGTGCTTCTGGACAGAAAAACTCTGGGGCCAACGTCCTGACTTTC
NA	TRBJ2-1	TRBD2	TRBV29-1	CSVTSGTYNEQFF	TGCAGCGTAACTAGCGGAACCTACAATGAGCAGTTCTTC
NA	TRBJ2-3	TRBD2	TRBV30	CAWTITAGADTQYF	TGTGCCTGGACAATTACGGCGGGAGCAGATACGCAGTATTTT
NA	TRBJ2-7	NA	TRBV2	CASSGGDYEQYF	TGTGCCAGCAGTGGCGGTGACTACGAGCAGTACTTC
NA	TRBJ2-7	NA	TRBV30	CAWSDSLTTSYEQYF	TGTGCCTGGAGTGACTCACTCACTACCTCCTACGAGCAGTACTTC
NA	TRBJ2-6	NA	TRBV28	CASSSPSGLSGANVLTF	TGTGCCAGCAGTTCCCCGTCCGGACTCTCTGGGGCCAACGTCCTGACTTTC
NA	TRBJ2-5	TRBD2	TRBV14	CASSQDLLAASGTQYF	TGTGCCAGCAGCCAAGATTTGCTAGCGGCATCAGGTACCCAGTACTTC
once	TRBJ2-2	TRBD2	TRBV18	CASTMAYSGSAGELFF	TGTGCCAGCACGATGGCCTATAGCGGGAGCGCCGGGGAGCTGTTTTTT
NA	TRBJ2-1	NA	TRBV11-2	CASSSRYDEQFF	TGTGCCAGCAGCTCCCGGTATGATGAGCAGTTCTTC
NA	TRBJ2-5	NA	TRBV14	CASSQQGIETQYF	TGTGCCAGCAGCCAACAGGGAATAGAGACCCAGTACTTC
NA	TRBJ2-7	NA	TRBV12-3/TRBV12-4	CASSLEASYEQYF	TGTGCCAGCAGTTTAGAGGCTAGCTACGAGCAGTACTTC
NA	TRBJ1-3	NA	TRBV4-2	CASSTSDIWGNTIYF	TGTGCCAGCAGCACCTCGGACATCTGGGGAAACACCATATATTTT
NA	TRBJ2-2	NA	TRBV5-4	CASVLRNTGELFF	TGTGCCAGCGTCTTGAGGAACACCGGGGAGCTGTTTTTT
NA	TRBJ1-1	NA	TRBV30	CAWKRGTEAFF	TGTGCCTGGAAGCGGGGGACTGAAGCTTTCTTT
once	TRBJ1-1	TRBD1	TRBV11-2	CASSLSGTGGFSGAEAFF	TGTGCCAGCAGTTTGTCCGGGACAGGGGGATTTAGTGGCGCTGAAGCTTTCTTT
NA	TRBJ2-1	TRBD2	TRBV10-2	CASSETAGGGNEQFF	TGCGCCAGCAGTGAAACAGCGGGAGGTGGGAATGAGCAGTTCTTC
NA	TRBJ1-3	NA	TRBV6-5	CASGLTAGNTIYF	TGTGCCAGCGGTCTGACAGCTGGAAACACCATATATTTT
NA	TRBJ2-4	TRBD2	TRBV5-1	CASRLDPRVGGSIQYF	TGCGCCAGCAGACTGGACCCCAGGGTCGGGGGGAGCATTCAGTACTTC
NA	TRBJ2-7	NA	TRBV6-5	CASSYSGLRGYEQYF	TGTGCCAGCAGTTACTCGGGCCTCAGGGGTTACGAGCAGTACTTC
NA	TRBJ2-1	TRBD2	TRBV18	CASSPQGLAGDDEQFF	TGTGCCAGCTCACCACAAGGCCTAGCGGGAGACGATGAGCAGTTCTTC
NA	TRBJ2-7	TRBD2	TRBV14	CASSRRLAGGLYEQYF	TGTGCCAGCAGCCGCCGACTAGCGGGAGGGCTCTACGAGCAGTACTTC
NA	TRBJ1-2	NA	TRBV4-1	CASSQDGTGRIYGYTF	TGCGCCAGCAGCCAAGATGGTACGGGGAGGATCTATGGCTACACCTTC
NA	TRBJ2-3	TRBD2	TRBV28	CASSSSASGNTQYF	TGTGCCAGCAGTTCCTCGGCTAGCGGGAATACGCAGTATTTT
NA	TRBJ2-7	NA	TRBV7-2	CASSLGGTYEQYF	TGTGCCAGCAGCTTAGGAGGCACCTACGAGCAGTACTTC
NA	TRBJ2-1	TRBD2	TRBV11-3	CASSLGLAGVYNEQFF	TGTGCCAGCAGCTTAGGGCTAGCGGGGGTTTACAATGAGCAGTTCTTC
NA	TRBJ1-1	NA	TRBV28	CASSLPTGNTEAFF	TGTGCCAGCAGTTTACCCACGGGGAACACTGAAGCTTTCTTT
NA	TRBJ2-7	NA	TRBV9	CASSVGRESPSYEQYF	TGTGCCAGCAGCGTAGGCCGAGAAAGTCCCTCCTACGAGCAGTACTTC
NA	TRBJ1-5	TRBD1	TRBV2	CASSPGTGVPPQHF	TGTGCCAGCAGCCCCGGGACAGGGGTCCCGCCCCAGCATTTT
NA	TRBJ1-1	TRBD1	TRBV6-1	CASSEDRGGTEAFF	TGTGCCAGCAGTGAAGACAGGGGGGGGACTGAAGCTTTCTTT
NA	TRBJ1-4	NA	TRBV19	CASSIWGGTNEKLFF	TGTGCCAGTAGTATTTGGGGGGGCACTAATGAAAAACTGTTTTTT
NA	TRBJ2-1	NA	TRBV3-1/TRBV3-2	CASSRGSNEQFF	TGTGCCAGCAGCCGAGGGAGCAATGAGCAGTTCTTC
NA	TRBJ2-6	TRBD1	TRBV27	CASSPGTGYPGANVLTF	TGTGCCAGCAGTCCCGGGACAGGGTACCCTGGGGCCAACGTCCTGACTTTC